This T cell receptor (beta chain) was sequenced for a study of a mutant IDH1 vaccine in newly diagnosed glioma. About the study: Administration of eight vaccinations to patients took place in weeks 1, 3, 5, 7, 11, 15, 19, 23. The study started vaccination 4-6 weeks after radiotherapy alone, or with temozolomide cycles. Males made up about 62% and females approximately 40% of treated patients, whose mean age was around 41 years. Antecedent treatment encompassed radiotherapy, temozolomide, or their combination; the majority received both.

With V trimmed by 4 bases and J by 0 bases, 1 base remained unmatched. Germline loops: CDR1 SNHLY, CDR2 FYNNEI. This CDR3 contains 14 residues. As to time point: week 11, during vaccination. Mutant IDH1 20-mer peptide, at 300 ug, made up each vaccine dose, with topical imiquimod. The sample holds one count of this clone. As yet, its antigen is unknown. Produced via immunoSEQ multiplex PCR; TCRdb's table is partial and in-frame only. The sample records about 21,000 clones, 89% being singletons. The chain links TRBV2 to TRBJ2-7; 9 bases match TRBD1. The sequence came from a woman between 40 and 50 years old with glioma. Sequences were derived from PBMCs, sampled from a glioma patient whose treatment included an IDH1 peptide vaccine. This chain's CDR3 is CASSVDRGSYEQYF. The CDR3, as DNA: TGTGCCAGCAGTGTGGACAGGGGCTCCTACGAGCAGTACTTC.